This T cell receptor (beta chain) was identified in a study of blood T cells in healthy people across ages. A second PCR, run for 7 to 11 cycles, used a sample-barcoded 5' primer plus a J-beta primer mix. CDR3-containing paired-end reads numbering at least 3 million came from each sample. TCRdb re-called the 5' RACE reads through MiXCR, storing one row per CDR3 protein. Among some 1.8 million distinct CDR3 sequences listed, about two fifths were seen once. The length of the CDR3 is 14 residues. The V gene's germline CDR1 is LNHDA and CDR2 SQIVND (reference sequence). The germline V and J ends were trimmed by 1 base and 5 bases, with 11 bases remaining between them.

The J gene is TRBJ2-5, the V gene TRBV19, with D tentatively TRBD1 or TRBD2 (5 bases each). This sequence was found in a human donor in good health. The material sequenced was blood. The CDR3 sequence: CASSIVEGSETQYF. The CDR3 DNA follows: TGTGCCAGTAGTATAGTCGAGGGGTCGGAGACCCAGTACTTC. The entire variable domain, with the rest obtained from reference TRBV19 and TRBJ2-5, is as follows: DGGITQSPKYLFRKEGQNVTLSCEQNLNHDAMYWYRQDPGQGLRLIYYSQIVNDFQKGDIAEGYSVSREKKESFPLTVTSAQKNPTAFYLCASSIVEGSETQYFGPGTRLLVL.